The clone carrying this T cell receptor beta chain was picked up one time. The sample belongs to a study of control samples from healthy donors and cancer patients. Germline values: CDR1 SEHNR, CDR2 FQNEAQ (reference sequence). The CDR3 has 16 residues. The J segment lost 5 bases and the V segment lost 1 base, leaving 5 bases of the junction unmatched. TCRdb keeps only in-frame clones here, not all; method: immunoSEQ multiplex PCR. The data show some 70,000 clones, with 83% seen just once and less than 20% held by the top ten. The sequencing input was blood. This chain links TRBV7-9 with TRBJ1-5; the match to TRBD1 covers 10 bases. The receptor was isolated from a man aged 60-69 years in good health. The CDR3 DNA sequence: TGTGCCAGCAGCTTAGGGTCGGGACAGGGGTATCAGCCCCAGCATTTT. Its translation: CASSLGSGQGYQPQHF.